Below, 3 T cell receptor beta chains from the same sample are listed, as sequenced in a study of spatial heterogeneity in lung cancer. Via MiXCR, TCRdb re-called the 5' RACE reads, giving one row per CDR3 protein. This sample carries under 75,000 distinct CDR3 sequences, over 7% of them seen once, and the ten largest clones take 1.5% to 2%. Indicated time point: blood at routine non-recurrence follow-up after resection. This material consisted of PBMCs, taken at follow-up. These receptors all stem from a female donor with early-stage non-small cell lung cancer.

In this sample, this clonotype turned up many times. The chain carries TRBV7-9 and TRBJ1-4; 7 bases agree with TRBD1. From germline, CDR1 is SEHNR and CDR2 FQNEAQ (reference sequence). Unmatched junction bases numbered 12, after V lost 7 bases and J lost 10 bases. The CDR3 is made up of 14 amino acids. The CDR3 sequence is CASTPRGVEGKLFF. The CDR3 DNA is TGTGCCAGCACCCCCAGGGGGGTAGAGGGAAAACTGTTTTTT.

The chain combines TRBV28 with TRBJ1-2; 8 nucleotides match TRBD1. The CDR3 sequence is 15 residues long. CDR1 MDHEN and CDR2 SYDVKM come from the germline V gene. J was trimmed by 3 bases and V by 7 bases; bases with no gene match: 10. CDR3 loop: CASTDPGGPHYGYTF. The CDR3 DNA reads TGTGCCAGCACCGACCCAGGGGGCCCCCACTATGGCTACACCTTC.

This clonotype was recorded at least ten times. The rearrangement joins TRBV5-1 to TRBJ2-1; TRBD2 aligns across 10 bases. V lost 7 bases to trimming and J lost 7 bases; unmatched junction nucleotides: 14. This CDR3 is 16 amino acids long. Germline-derived CDR1 and CDR2 are SGHRS and YFSETQ. Written as DNA, the CDR3 is TGCGCCAGCGGCCTGGGTCCTAGCGGGAGAGGGAATGAGCAGTTCTTC. Translated: CASGLGPSGRGNEQFF.